This T cell receptor (beta chain) was documented in a study of early T cells in non-severe SARS-CoV-2 infection. Study-wide background: Chains stayed unpaired after sequencing of bulk RNA from unsorted whole blood.

TCRdb processed the 5' RACE reads anew with MiXCR; each CDR3 protein has one entry. The table shows 75,000 to 100,000 distinct CDR3 sequences, with over 12% occurring only once. This clonotype was observed a handful of times. CDR1 is SGHRS and CDR2 is YFSETQ in the germline V gene. The CDR3 runs 13 residues. Trimming at V came to 3 bases and at J to 6 bases, leaving 2 bases not matched to a gene. Sequenced material: whole blood. V and J are TRBV5-1 and TRBJ2-1; 8 bases agree with TRBD1. This sequence was found in an adult who was a healthcare worker with PCR-confirmed SARS-CoV-2 infection or an uninfected control (not recorded which). CDR3: CASSSGQGNEQFF. CDR3 DNA sequence: TGCGCCAGCAGCTCCGGACAGGGCAATGAGCAGTTCTTC.